A single TCR beta chain is shown here with its context. TCRdb's copy holds only in-frame clones and misses some; the assay was immunoSEQ multiplex PCR. Altogether approximately 70,000 clones are present, 90% to 95% being singletons, with the ten largest covering less than 6%. CDR1 and CDR2 from the germline V gene are LGHNA and YSLEER. V dropped 0 bases and J dropped 0 bases, with 12 bases sitting between them. The CDR3 is 16 residues long. These data are taken from a study of OX40 agonist ivuxolimab in advanced cancers. The receptor was derived from an adult with an advanced solid tumor such as melanoma, head and neck, liver or kidney cancer. The chain uses TRBV4-3 and TRBJ2-7; D gene ambiguous. Sequencing used CD4+ or CD8+ T cells sorted from blood, obtained in a trial of the OX40 agonist ivuxolimab. Here the CDR3 DNA reads TGCGCCAGCAGCCAAGAATCCAGTCCAAGCTCCTACGAGCAGTACTTC. This gives the protein CASSQESSPSSYEQYF.